These 18 T cell receptor beta chains share one sample of origin, sequenced in a study of blood T cells in healthy people across ages. A second roughly 6 to 12 cycle PCR used barcoded and J-beta primers. TCRdb redid the calling of the 5' RACE reads with MiXCR, one entry per CDR3 protein. The data contain 1 million or so distinct CDR3 sequences, around 43% of them seen just once; the ten biggest clones take up under 20%. Material for sequencing was blood. These TCRs come from a woman aged 60-75 years in good health.

V gene TRBV29-1 combines with J gene TRBJ2-3, with 9 bases lining up with TRBD2. This CDR3 region has 16 residues. V trimming: 7 bases; J trimming: 0 bases; junction bases outside the gene matches: 11. Germline V gives CDR1 SQVTM, CDR2 ANQGSEA. The CDR3 sequence: CSARGSGGLSTDTQYF. Here the CDR3 DNA reads TGCAGCGCCCGTGGTAGCGGGGGCCTCAGCACAGATACGCAGTATTTT.

This clonotype has a single count. The V and J genes are TRBV4-2 and TRBJ2-7; the match to TRBD2 covers 10 bases. After removal of 1 base from V and 3 bases from J, the junction contained 6 bases not matched to a gene. The CDR3 has 16 residues. CDR1 and CDR2 (germline): LGHNA, YNFKEQ. The CDR3 sequence is CASSQGAGTSVYEQYF. CDR3 DNA: TGTGCCAGCAGCCAAGGTGCCGGGACTAGCGTCTACGAGCAGTACTTC.

The genes are TRBV7-2 and TRBJ2-1; D possibly corresponds to TRBD2 (6 bases). The germline CDR1 and CDR2 sequences are SGHTA and FQGNSA. The CDR3 has 16 amino acids. Trimming took off 2 bases at V and 4 bases at J, with 15 bases between the two ends. CDR3 residues: CASSLSGRLVYNEQFF. DNA for the CDR3: TGTGCCAGCAGCTTATCCGGGAGACTAGTATACAATGAGCAGTTCTTC.

This clonotype was seen more than once but under ten times. V is TRBV29-1 and J is TRBJ2-1; unclear D gene. From germline, CDR1 is SQVTM and CDR2 ANQGSEA. V lost 0 bases to trimming and J lost 1 base, with 10 bases between them. This CDR3 is 15 amino acids long. CDR3 in amino acids: CSVEEWQPSYNEQFF. CDR3 in DNA: TGCAGCGTTGAAGAGTGGCAGCCGTCCTACAATGAGCAGTTCTTC.

In its sample, this clonotype was seen a few times. This chain uses TRBV6-5 with TRBJ2-4; 8 bases are a match to TRBD1. Trimming cost V 2 bases and J 13 bases; bases outside gene matches: 10. This CDR3 contains 14 residues. CDR1 MNHEY and CDR2 SVGAGI come from the germline V gene. The CDR3: CASSYRQGSREQYF. DNA of the CDR3: TGTGCCAGCAGTTACCGACAGGGGAGTCGAGAGCAGTACTTC.

V and J are TRBV28 and TRBJ2-3, with 8 bases identical to TRBD2. V trimming: 5 bases; J trimming: 2 bases; junction bases outside the gene matches: 12. The CDR3 consists of 17 residues. The V gene's germline CDR1 is MDHEN and CDR2 SYDVKM. DNA of the CDR3: TGTGCCAGCAGTCTACGGACTAGCCACCGTTACACAGATACGCAGTATTTT. Its translation is CASSLRTSHRYTDTQYF. Together with reference TRBV28 and TRBJ2-3, the CDR3 gives the full variable domain: DVKVTQSSRYLVKRTGEKVFLECVQDMDHENMFWYRQDPGLGLRLIYFSYDVKMKEKGDIPEGYSVSREKKERFSLILESASTNQTSMYLCASSLRTSHRYTDTQYFGPGTRLTVL.

The rearrangement links TRBV12-3 or TRBV12-4 to TRBJ2-5; 13 nucleotides match TRBD2. J was trimmed by 11 bases and V by 6 bases; bases with no gene match: 12. The CDR3 extends over 15 amino acids. The CDR3 DNA reads as TGTGCCAGCAGCCTGGGACTAGCGGGAAGGAATGAGCAGTACTTC. It specifies CASSLGLAGRNEQYF.

V and J are TRBV20-1 and TRBJ2-7, with D hard to call. Germline lookup yields CDR1 DFQATT and CDR2 SNEGSKA (reference sequence). V was clipped by 0 bases and J by 5 bases, with 11 bases between them. The CDR3 totals 13 residues. In DNA form, the CDR3 reads TGCAGTGCTAGAGACCCTCGTCGTGACGAGCAGTACTTC. Protein sequence: CSARDPRRDEQYF.

CDR3 coding DNA: TGTGCCAGCAGCCTACGGACTATAGCGAACACCGGGGAGCTGTTTTTT. Translation gives CASSLRTIANTGELFF. The V and J genes are TRBV7-8 and TRBJ2-2; D may be TRBD2 (6 bases). V dropped 5 bases and J dropped 0 bases, with 13 bases sitting between them. Germline V CDR1 and CDR2: SGHVS, FQNEAQ. The CDR3 spans 16 residues. Full variable domain (missing parts from reference TRBV7-8 and TRBJ2-2): GAGVSQSPRYKVAKRGQDVALRCDPISGHVSLFWYQQALGQGPEFLTYFQNEAQLDKSGLPSDRFFAERPEGSVSTLKIQRTQQEDSAVYLCASSLRTIANTGELFFGEGSRLTVL.

The chain links TRBV21-1 to TRBJ1-2. TRBV21-1 counts as a pseudogene. CDR3 length equals 15 residues. The CDR3 sequence is CASSKERVTGRGYTF. The CDR3, as DNA: TGTGCCAGCAGCAAAGAGAGGGTCACCGGTCGGGGCTACACCTTC.

The rearrangement joins TRBV4-2 to TRBJ2-4, with unresolved D. The V gene lost 0 bases and the J gene lost 10 bases, with 13 bases spanning the gap. The germline V gene has CDR1 LGHNA and CDR2 YNFKEQ. CDR3 length: 14 amino acids. The CDR3: CASSQEKGPLIQYF. The CDR3 region has the DNA TGTGCCAGCAGCCAAGAAAAGGGCCCGCTTATTCAGTACTTC.

The CDR3 DNA sequence: TGTGCCAGCAGCGTAGCTTCGAAGACCCAGTACTTC. Its protein is CASSVASKTQYF. The chain recombines TRBV9 with TRBJ2-5; D ambiguous. The CDR3 totals 12 residues. The germline V and J ends were trimmed by 0 bases and 6 bases, with 6 bases remaining between them. Germline CDR1 is SGDLS and CDR2 is YYNGEE.

Notes on this clonotype: Given a much more abundant clone one base away, this may be a read error. The genes are TRBV20-1 and TRBJ2-7, with TRBD1 matching over 7 bases. Germline loops: CDR1 DFQATT, CDR2 SNEGSKA (reference sequence). This CDR3 comprises 15 residues. The CDR3 nucleotides read TGCAGGGCTAGTGGGACAGCCCTTAGCTCCTACGAGCAGTACTTC. It specifies CRASGTALSSYEQYF.

This sequence joins TRBV5-1 and TRBJ2-7, with unresolved D. The V and J ends lost 0 bases and 5 bases respectively, with 9 bases between them. The CDR3 extends over 13 amino acids. Germline V gene sequence: CDR1 SGHRS, CDR2 YFSETQ. CDR3 bases: TGCGCCAGCAGCTTGGTGTCGGCCAACGAGCAGTACTTC. Its translation is CASSLVSANEQYF.

This clonotype was counted ten times or more. The V call is TRBV20-1, the J call TRBJ2-3, with TRBD2 identical over 10 bases. Trimming cost V 6 bases and J 1 base; bases outside gene matches: 7. The CDR3 loop spans 15 amino acids. Germline loops: CDR1 DFQATT, CDR2 SNEGSKA (reference sequence). The CDR3 reads CSATELAGRTDTQYF. The CDR3 bases are TGCAGTGCCACAGAACTAGCGGGACGCACAGATACGCAGTATTTT.

This clonotype has more than one count but fewer than ten. The chain combines TRBV12-3 or TRBV12-4 with TRBJ2-7, with D perhaps given as TRBD1 or TRBD2 (5 bases each). This CDR3 region has 14 residues. Trimming stripped 10 bases from V and 7 bases from J, with 23 bases between. DNA of the CDR3: TGTGCCACCACAGATGGGACCCCCATGGGGGAGCAGTACTTC. Protein sequence: CATTDGTPMGEQYF.

This clonotype was recorded a few times. This rearrangement joins TRBV25-1 to TRBJ1-6; a weak D match, TRBD1 (6 bases). CDR1 MGHDK and CDR2 SYGVNS come from the germline V gene. V lost 4 bases and J 3 bases, leaving 16 bases between the germline ends. CDR3 length: 17 residues. Here the CDR3 reads CASSVGPGAHYNSPLHF. The CDR3 nucleotides read TGTGCCAGCAGTGTAGGGCCAGGGGCCCACTATAATTCACCCCTCCACTTT.

A remark on this clonotype: An end of the junction does not agree with germline; a read error may underlie this. This rearrangement joins TRBV29-1 to TRBJ2-1; the match to TRBD1 covers 10 bases. This CDR3 has 13 amino acids. Germline CDR1 reads SQVTM; CDR2 reads ANQGSEA. CDR3 region: CSTGQGVVYEQFF. The CDR3 DNA follows: TGCAGCACTGGACAGGGGGTTGTATATGAACAGTTCTTC.